Sequencing of this T cell receptor (beta chain) was carried out in a study of cytomegalovirus exposure and HLA in healthy donors. Overall study results and limits: Fewer N-insertions than the approximately 700-donor mean were reportedly shown by an Asian-associated ancestry cluster in a later analysis. A prior analysis recorded that most TCR beta V segments were productive about 87% or about 30% of the time.

It was with 60 Vbeta and 13 Jbeta primers that the PCR ran. Only in-frame clones appear in the TCRdb table, and some are missing; sequencing was by immunoSEQ multiplex PCR. The table shows over 70,000 clones, with less than 85% occurring only once. Germline loops: CDR1 SGHTA, CDR2 FQGNSA. This CDR3 comprises 15 residues. Trimming removed 5 bases at V and 1 base at J, with 12 bases between. This clone was found once. Its antigen is as yet unknown. What was sequenced was PBMCs. The rearrangement joins TRBV7-2 to TRBJ1-3; D gene uncertain. The origin of this receptor is a woman in her 50s in good health and CMV-seropositive. The CDR3 sequence is CASSRTGNSGNTIYF. DNA for the CDR3: TGTGCCAGCAGCCGGACGGGAAATTCTGGAAACACCATATATTTT. The whole variable domain, remainder taken from reference TRBV7-2 and TRBJ1-3, is GAGVSQSPSNKVTEKGKDVELRCDPISGHTALYWYRQSLGQGLEFLIYFQGNSAPDKSGLPSDRFSAERTGGSVSTLTIQRTQQEDSAVYLCASSRTGNSGNTIYFGEGSWLTVV.